This T cell receptor (beta chain) came from a study of blood T cells in healthy people across ages. Broader study findings: Since the PBMCs were unsorted, naive and antigen-experienced cells could not be conclusively compared.

Then a second PCR, running about 6 to 11 cycles, was carried out with a sample-barcoded 5' primer and a J-beta primer mix. TCRdb recomputed calls from the 5' RACE reads with MiXCR, one row per CDR3 protein. The data hold about 2 million distinct CDR3 sequences, with around half observed a single time. Germline V lookup: CDR1 LGHNA, CDR2 YSLEER. V dropped 4 bases and J dropped 1 base, with 16 bases sitting between them. The CDR3 consists of 16 residues. On this clonotype: Its target is not known.

This chain connects TRBV4-3 to TRBJ1-1; a possible D gene is TRBD1 (5 bases). The sequencing input was blood. The clonotype comes from a woman between 35 and 50 years old in good health. CDR3 coding DNA: TGCGCCAGCAGCCCGCACCCACCCACAGGGAACACTGAAGCTTTCTTT. Translating it yields CASSPHPPTGNTEAFF.